A selection of T cell receptor beta chains follows, all from one sample in a study of CD8 T cells in ankylosing spondylitis. Each CDR3 protein gets one entry after TCRdb re-called the 5' RACE reads with MiXCR. The sample holds approximately 140,000 distinct CDR3 sequences; around two fifths are singletons and the top ten take approximately 14%. The sequencing sample was made of synovial fluid, either unsorted or a sorted T cell fraction (not recorded which). These receptors originate from a male donor with ankylosing spondylitis. CDR3s include the opening cysteine and the closing phenylalanine or tryptophan. A D gene is named only where the DNA matches it firmly. Some rows mark clone size as missing; the rest say once, few, many or name a class of expanded clone.

J,V,size,D,length,CDR3,DNA
TRBJ2-2,TRBV6-1,few,TRBD1,15,CASSPGQGGTGELFF,TGTGCCAGCAGCCCCGGACAGGGAGGCACCGGGGAGCTGTTTTTT
TRBJ2-5,TRBV7-9,few,-,15,CASTSPESVREGQYF,TGTGCCAGCACCTCCCCTGAATCCGTCCGAGAGGGCCAGTACTTC
TRBJ1-4,TRBV28,-,-,15,CASSFQVLSNEKLFF,TGTGCCAGCAGTTTCCAGGTTCTATCTAATGAAAAACTGTTTTTT
TRBJ1-1,TRBV30,many,-,12,CAWSVGNTEAFF,TGTGCCTGGAGTGTCGGGAACACTGAAGCTTTCTTT
TRBJ1-5,TRBV5-1,-,-,15,CASSLAPGSNQPQHF,TGCGCCAGCAGCTTGGCACCTGGGAGCAATCAGCCCCAGCATTTT
TRBJ2-7,TRBV27,-,-,15,CASRENMGVSYEQYF,TGTGCCAGCAGAGAAAACATGGGGGTAAGCTACGAGCAGTACTTC
TRBJ2-3,TRBV12-3/TRBV12-4,once,-,15,CASSFTRYGTDTQYF,TGTGCCAGCAGTTTTACTAGATACGGCACAGATACGCAGTATTTT
TRBJ1-1,TRBV12-3/TRBV12-4,-,TRBD1,13,CASSWDRATEAFF,TGTGCCAGCAGTTGGGACAGGGCTACTGAAGCTTTCTTT
TRBJ1-1,TRBV2,-,TRBD1,14,CASRRDRGLGEAFF,TGTGCCAGCAGGAGGGACAGGGGGCTTGGTGAAGCTTTCTTT
TRBJ2-1,TRBV5-1,-,TRBD1,15,CASSSDRGLYNEQFF,TGCGCCAGCAGCTCTGACAGGGGGCTCTACAATGAGCAGTTCTTC
TRBJ1-1,TRBV5-1,-,-,19,CASSFTKTSHPLDSRKAFF,TGCGCCAGCAGCTTTACTAAGACCTCCCATCCCCTAGACAGCCGCAAAGCTTTCTTT
TRBJ2-7,TRBV27,-,-,14,CASSLRRGSYEQYF,TGTGCCAGCAGTTTGAGGAGGGGGAGCTACGAGCAGTACTTC
TRBJ2-3,TRBV29-1,-,-,16,CSVEGIAVQLPDTQYF,TGCAGCGTTGAAGGGATAGCGGTCCAACTACCAGATACGCAGTATTTT
TRBJ2-3,TRBV7-6,-,TRBD2,17,CASSLVLAGRSSGTQYF,TGTGCCAGCAGCTTGGTACTAGCGGGACGTTCGTCGGGTACGCAGTATTTT
TRBJ2-1,TRBV4-3,-,-,13,CASSSRTYNEQFF,TGCGCCAGCAGCTCCCGGACTTACAATGAGCAGTTCTTC
TRBJ2-3,TRBV7-4,-,TRBD2,18,CASSLRSGASGATDTQYF,TGTGCCAGCAGCTTAAGGAGCGGGGCTAGCGGTGCCACAGATACGCAGTATTTT
TRBJ1-2,TRBV3-1,-,-,16,CASSQGPRHYNYGYTF,TGTGCCAGCAGCCAAGGGCCCAGACACTATAACTATGGCTACACCTTC
TRBJ1-2,TRBV3-1,-,TRBD1,18,CASSDPGQGGRRWYGYTF,TGTGCCAGCAGCGATCCGGGACAGGGTGGTCGGCGTTGGTATGGCTACACCTTC
TRBJ1-6,TRBV7-3,few,-,14,CASSLTGSNSPLHF,TGTGCCAGCAGCTTAACTGGGAGTAATTCACCCCTCCACTTT
TRBJ2-7,TRBV4-1,-,-,14,CASSQVPGDYEQYF,TGCGCCAGCAGCCAAGTTCCGGGGGACTACGAGCAGTACTTC
TRBJ2-7,TRBV6-5,-,-,12,CASSKDSLEQYF,TGTGCCAGCAGCAAGGACTCCCTCGAGCAGTACTTC
TRBJ1-5,TRBV27,few,-,14,CASSFGQDNQPQHF,TGTGCCAGCAGTTTCGGGCAGGATAATCAGCCCCAGCATTTT
TRBJ2-4,TRBV12-3/TRBV12-4,few,-,16,CASSLRAGMAKNIQYF,TGTGCCAGCAGTTTGCGTGCGGGGATGGCCAAAAACATTCAGTACTTC
TRBJ1-1,TRBV4-2,-,-,15,CASSQSSQLNTEAFF,TGTGCCAGCAGCCAAAGTTCACAGCTGAACACTGAAGCTTTCTTT